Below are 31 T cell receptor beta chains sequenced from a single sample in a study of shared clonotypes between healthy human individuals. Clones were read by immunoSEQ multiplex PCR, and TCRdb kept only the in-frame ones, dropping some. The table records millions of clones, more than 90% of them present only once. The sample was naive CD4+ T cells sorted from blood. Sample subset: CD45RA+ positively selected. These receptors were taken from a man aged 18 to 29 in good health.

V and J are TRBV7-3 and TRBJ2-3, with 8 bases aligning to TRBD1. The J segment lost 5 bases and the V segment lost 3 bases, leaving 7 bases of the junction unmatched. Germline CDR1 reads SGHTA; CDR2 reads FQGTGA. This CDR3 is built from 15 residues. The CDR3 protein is CASSFGQGLVDTQYF. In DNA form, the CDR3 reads TGTGCCAGCAGCTTCGGACAGGGTTTGGTAGATACGCAGTATTTT.

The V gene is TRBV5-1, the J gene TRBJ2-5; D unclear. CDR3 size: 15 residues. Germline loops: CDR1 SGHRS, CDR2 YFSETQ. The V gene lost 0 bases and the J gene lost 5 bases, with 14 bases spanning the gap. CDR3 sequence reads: CASSLARGLSETQYF. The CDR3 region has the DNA TGCGCCAGCAGCTTGGCCCGCGGATTATCGGAGACCCAGTACTTC.

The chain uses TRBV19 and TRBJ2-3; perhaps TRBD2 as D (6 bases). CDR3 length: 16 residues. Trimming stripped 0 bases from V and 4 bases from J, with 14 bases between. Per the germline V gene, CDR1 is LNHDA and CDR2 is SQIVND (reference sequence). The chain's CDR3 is CASSIDLGGSPDTQYF. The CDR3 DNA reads TGTGCCAGTAGTATAGATCTAGGAGGGTCCCCAGATACGCAGTATTTT.

CDR3 in amino acids: CASSQRVGYGYTF. CDR3 nucleotide sequence: TGTGCCAGCAGCCAGAGGGTGGGCTATGGCTACACCTTC. The chain uses TRBV14 and TRBJ1-2; D remains ambiguous. V was shortened by 3 bases and J by 4 bases, with 9 bases between the two germline ends. The germline V gene has CDR1 SGHDN and CDR2 FVKESK. This CDR3 comprises 13 residues. The complete variable domain, with remaining parts taken from reference TRBV14 and TRBJ1-2, reads EAGVTQFPSHSVIEKGQTVTLRCDPISGHDNLYWYRRVMGKEIKFLLHFVKESKQDESGMPNNRFLAERTGGTYSTLKVQPAELEDSGVYFCASSQRVGYGYTFGSGTRLTVV.

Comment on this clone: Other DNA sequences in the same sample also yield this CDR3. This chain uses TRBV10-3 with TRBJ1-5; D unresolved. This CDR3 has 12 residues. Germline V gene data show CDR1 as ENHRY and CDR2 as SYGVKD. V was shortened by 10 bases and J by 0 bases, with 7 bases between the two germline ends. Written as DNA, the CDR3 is TGTGCCACCGCCGATAGCAATCAGCCCCAGCATTTT. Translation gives CATADSNQPQHF.

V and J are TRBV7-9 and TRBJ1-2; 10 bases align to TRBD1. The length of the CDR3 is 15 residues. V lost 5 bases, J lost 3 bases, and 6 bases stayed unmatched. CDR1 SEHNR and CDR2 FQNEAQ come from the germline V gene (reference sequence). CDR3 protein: CASSPWTGGDYGYTF. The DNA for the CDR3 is TGTGCCAGCAGCCCTTGGACAGGGGGAGACTATGGCTACACCTTC.

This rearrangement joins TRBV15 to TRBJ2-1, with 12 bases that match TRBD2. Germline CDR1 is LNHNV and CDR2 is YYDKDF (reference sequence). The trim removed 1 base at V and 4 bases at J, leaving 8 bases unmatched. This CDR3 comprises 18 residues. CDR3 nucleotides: TGTGCCACCAGCAGAGGTTCTAGCGGGAGGGCGGGGTACAATGAGCAGTTCTTC. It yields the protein CATSRGSSGRAGYNEQFF.

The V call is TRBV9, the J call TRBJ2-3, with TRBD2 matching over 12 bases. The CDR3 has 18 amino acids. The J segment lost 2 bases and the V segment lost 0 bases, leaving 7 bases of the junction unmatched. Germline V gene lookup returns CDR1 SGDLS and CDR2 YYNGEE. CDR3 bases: TGTGCCAGCAGCGTAGGACTAGCGGGGGATTCAATCACAGATACGCAGTATTTT. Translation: CASSVGLAGDSITDTQYF.

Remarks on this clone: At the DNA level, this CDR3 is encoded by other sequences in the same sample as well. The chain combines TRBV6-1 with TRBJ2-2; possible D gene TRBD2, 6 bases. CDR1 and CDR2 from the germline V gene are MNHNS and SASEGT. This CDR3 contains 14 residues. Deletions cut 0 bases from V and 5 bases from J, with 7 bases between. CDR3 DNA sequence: TGTGCCAGCAGTGAAGCTGGGGGGACCGGGGAGCTGTTTTTT. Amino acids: CASSEAGGTGELFF.

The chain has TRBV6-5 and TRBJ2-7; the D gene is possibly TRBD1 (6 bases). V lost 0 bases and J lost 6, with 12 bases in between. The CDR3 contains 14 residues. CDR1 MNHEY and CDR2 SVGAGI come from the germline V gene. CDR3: CASSYSQGMGEQYF. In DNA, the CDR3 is TGTGCCAGCAGTTACTCACAGGGTATGGGCGAGCAGTACTTC.

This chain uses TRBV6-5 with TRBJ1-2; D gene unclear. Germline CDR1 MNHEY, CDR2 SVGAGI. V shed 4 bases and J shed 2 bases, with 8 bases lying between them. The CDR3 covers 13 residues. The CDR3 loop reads CASSFGPNYGYTF. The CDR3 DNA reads TGTGCCAGCAGTTTTGGACCCAACTATGGCTACACCTTC.

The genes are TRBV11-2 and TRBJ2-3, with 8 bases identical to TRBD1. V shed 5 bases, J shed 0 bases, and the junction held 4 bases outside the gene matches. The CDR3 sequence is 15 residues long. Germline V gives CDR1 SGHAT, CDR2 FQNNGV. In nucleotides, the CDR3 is TGTGCCAGCAGCGTCACAGGGGGTAGCACAGATACGCAGTATTTT. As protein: CASSVTGGSTDTQYF.

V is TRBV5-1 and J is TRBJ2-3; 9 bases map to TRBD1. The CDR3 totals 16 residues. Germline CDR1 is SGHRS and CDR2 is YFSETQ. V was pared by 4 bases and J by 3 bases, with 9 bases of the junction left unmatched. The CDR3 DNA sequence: TGCGCCAGCAGCGCGCGGGACAGGGATGGGACAGATACGCAGTATTTT. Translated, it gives CASSARDRDGTDTQYF.

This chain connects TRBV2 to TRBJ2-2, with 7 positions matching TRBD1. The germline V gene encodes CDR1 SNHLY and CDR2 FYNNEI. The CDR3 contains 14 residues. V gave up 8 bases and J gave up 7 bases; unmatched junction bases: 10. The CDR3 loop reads CASRETGLGGELFF. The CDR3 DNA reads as TGTGCCAGCCGAGAGACAGGGCTGGGCGGGGAGCTGTTTTTT.

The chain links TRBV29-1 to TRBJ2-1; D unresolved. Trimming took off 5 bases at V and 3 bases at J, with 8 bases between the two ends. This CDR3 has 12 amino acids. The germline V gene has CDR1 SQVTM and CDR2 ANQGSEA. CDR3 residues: CSVSNGYNEQFF. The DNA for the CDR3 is TGCAGCGTTTCTAACGGCTACAATGAGCAGTTCTTC.

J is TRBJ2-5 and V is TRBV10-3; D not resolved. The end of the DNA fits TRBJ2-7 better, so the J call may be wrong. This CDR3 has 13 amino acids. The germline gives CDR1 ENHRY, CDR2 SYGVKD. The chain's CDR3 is CAISERQTYEQYF. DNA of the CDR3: TGTGCCATCAGTGAGAGGCAGACCTACGAGCAGTACTTC.

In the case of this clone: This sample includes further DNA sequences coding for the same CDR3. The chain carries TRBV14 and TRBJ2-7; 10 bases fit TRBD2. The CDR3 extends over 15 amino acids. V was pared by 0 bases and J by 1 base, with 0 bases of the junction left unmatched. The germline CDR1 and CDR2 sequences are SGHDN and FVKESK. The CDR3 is CASSQDSGRSYEQYF. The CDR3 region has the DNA TGTGCCAGCAGCCAAGATAGCGGGAGGTCCTACGAGCAGTACTTC.

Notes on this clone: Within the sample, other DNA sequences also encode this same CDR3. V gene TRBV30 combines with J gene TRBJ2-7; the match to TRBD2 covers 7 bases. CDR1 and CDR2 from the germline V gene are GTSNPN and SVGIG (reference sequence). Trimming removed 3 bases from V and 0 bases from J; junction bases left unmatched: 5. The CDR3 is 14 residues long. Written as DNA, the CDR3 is TGTGCCTGGAGCCCGGGCGGGAGCTCCTACGAGCAGTACTTC. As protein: CAWSPGGSSYEQYF.

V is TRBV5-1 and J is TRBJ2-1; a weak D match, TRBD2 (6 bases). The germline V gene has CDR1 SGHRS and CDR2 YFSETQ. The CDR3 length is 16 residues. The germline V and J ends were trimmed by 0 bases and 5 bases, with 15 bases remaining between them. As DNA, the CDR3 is TGCGCCAGCAGCTTGGCCGGAGGGGCTGGAGACAATGAGCAGTTCTTC. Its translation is CASSLAGGAGDNEQFF.

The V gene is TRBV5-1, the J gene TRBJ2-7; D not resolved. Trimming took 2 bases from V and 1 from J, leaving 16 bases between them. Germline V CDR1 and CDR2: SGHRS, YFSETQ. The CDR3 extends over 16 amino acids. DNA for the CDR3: TGCGCCAGCAGCTTAAGTCCGGCGGCGGCGTCCTACGAGCAGTACTTC. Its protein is CASSLSPAAASYEQYF.

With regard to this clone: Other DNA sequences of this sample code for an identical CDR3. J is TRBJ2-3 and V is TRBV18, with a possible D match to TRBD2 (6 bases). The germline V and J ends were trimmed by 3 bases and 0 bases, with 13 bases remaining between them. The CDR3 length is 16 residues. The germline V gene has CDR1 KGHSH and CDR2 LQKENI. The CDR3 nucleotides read TGTGCCAGCTCACCCCTGGCGGGGTCTAGCACAGATACGCAGTATTTT. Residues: CASSPLAGSSTDTQYF.

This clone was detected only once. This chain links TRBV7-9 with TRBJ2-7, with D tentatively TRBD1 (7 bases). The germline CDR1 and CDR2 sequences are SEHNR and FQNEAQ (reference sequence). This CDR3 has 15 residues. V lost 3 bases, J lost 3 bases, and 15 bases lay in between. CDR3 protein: CASSFQGGGYYEQYF. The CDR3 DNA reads TGTGCCAGCAGCTTTCAGGGGGGCGGTTACTACGAGCAGTACTTC. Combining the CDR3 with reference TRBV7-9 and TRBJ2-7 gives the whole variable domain DTGVSQNPRHKITKRGQNVTFRCDPISEHNRLYWYRQTLGQGPEFLTYFQNEAQLEKSRLLSDRFSAERPKGSFSTLEIQRTEQGDSAMYLCASSFQGGGYYEQYFGPGTRLTVT.

CDR3 amino acids: CASSQEPSGRGDEQFF. Written as DNA, the CDR3 is TGCGCCAGCAGCCAAGAACCCAGCGGGAGGGGCGATGAGCAGTTCTTC. The gene calls are TRBV4-3 and TRBJ2-1, with 10 bases lining up with TRBD2. After removal of 0 bases from V and 8 bases from J, the junction contained 7 bases not matched to a gene. The CDR3 runs 16 residues. Germline CDR1 reads LGHNA; CDR2 reads YSLEER.

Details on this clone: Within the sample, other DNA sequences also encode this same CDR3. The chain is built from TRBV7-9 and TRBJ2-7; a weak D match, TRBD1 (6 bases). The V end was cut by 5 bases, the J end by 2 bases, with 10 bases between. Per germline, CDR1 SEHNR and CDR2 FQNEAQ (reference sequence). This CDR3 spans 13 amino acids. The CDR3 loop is CASSPQGPYEQYF. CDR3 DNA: TGTGCCAGCAGCCCCCAGGGGCCCTACGAGCAGTACTTC. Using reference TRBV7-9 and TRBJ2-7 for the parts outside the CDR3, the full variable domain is DTGVSQNPRHKITKRGQNVTFRCDPISEHNRLYWYRQTLGQGPEFLTYFQNEAQLEKSRLLSDRFSAERPKGSFSTLEIQRTEQGDSAMYLCASSPQGPYEQYFGPGTRLTVT.

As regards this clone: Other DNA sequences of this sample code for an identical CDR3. In DNA form, the CDR3 reads TGCAGTGCTAGTCGGGGTTACGAGCAGTACTTC. Protein sequence: CSASRGYEQYF. The V gene is TRBV20-1, the J gene TRBJ2-7; D may be TRBD2 (5 bases). The germline CDR1 and CDR2 sequences are DFQATT and SNEGSKA (reference sequence). CDR3 length equals 11 residues. V shed 3 bases and J shed 4 bases, with 7 bases lying between them.

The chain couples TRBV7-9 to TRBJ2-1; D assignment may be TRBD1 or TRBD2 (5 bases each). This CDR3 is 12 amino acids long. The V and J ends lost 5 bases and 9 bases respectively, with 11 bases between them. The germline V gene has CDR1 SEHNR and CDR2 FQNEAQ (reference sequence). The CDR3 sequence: CASSPGALEQFF. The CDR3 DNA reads TGTGCCAGCAGCCCCGGGGCCCTTGAGCAGTTCTTC.

CDR3 sequence (DNA): TGCAGTGTCGATGGGGTAGGCTACACCTTC. The encoded protein is CSVDGVGYTF. The chain recombines TRBV20-1 with TRBJ1-2; D call uncertain. Germline V gene sequence: CDR1 DFQATT, CDR2 SNEGSKA (reference sequence). The V gene lost 7 bases and the J gene lost 8 bases, with 11 bases spanning the gap. The CDR3 is made up of 10 amino acids.

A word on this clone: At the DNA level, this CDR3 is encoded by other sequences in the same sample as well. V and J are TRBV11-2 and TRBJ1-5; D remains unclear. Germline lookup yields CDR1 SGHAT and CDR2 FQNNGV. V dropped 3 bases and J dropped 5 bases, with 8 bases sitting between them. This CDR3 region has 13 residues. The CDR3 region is CASSLVGDQPQHF. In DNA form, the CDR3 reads TGTGCCAGCAGCTTGGTCGGAGATCAGCCCCAGCATTTT. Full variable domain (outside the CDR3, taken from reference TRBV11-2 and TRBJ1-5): EAGVAQSPRYKIIEKRQSVAFWCNPISGHATLYWYQQILGQGPKLLIQFQNNGVVDDSQLPKDRFSAERLKGVDSTLKIQPAKLEDSAVYLCASSLVGDQPQHFGDGTRLSIL.

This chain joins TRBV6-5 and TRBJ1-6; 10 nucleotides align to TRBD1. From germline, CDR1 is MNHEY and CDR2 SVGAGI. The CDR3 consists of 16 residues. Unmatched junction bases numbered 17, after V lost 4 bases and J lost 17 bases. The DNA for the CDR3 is TGTGCCAGCAGTTCCACGACCGGGACAGGGGTTTGGAAGGTCCACTTT. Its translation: CASSSTTGTGVWKVHF.

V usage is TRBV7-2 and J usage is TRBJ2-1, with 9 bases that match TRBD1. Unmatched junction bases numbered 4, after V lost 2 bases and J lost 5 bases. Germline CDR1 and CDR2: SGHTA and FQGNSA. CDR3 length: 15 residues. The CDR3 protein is CASSLSRTGDNEQFF. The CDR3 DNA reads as TGTGCCAGCAGCTTATCCCGGACAGGGGACAATGAGCAGTTCTTC.

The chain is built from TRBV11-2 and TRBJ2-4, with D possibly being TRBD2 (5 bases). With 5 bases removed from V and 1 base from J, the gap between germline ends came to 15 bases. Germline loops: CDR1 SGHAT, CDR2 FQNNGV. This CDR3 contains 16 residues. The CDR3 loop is CASSLTGRGAKNIQYF. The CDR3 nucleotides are TGTGCCAGCAGCCTGACGGGCCGAGGGGCCAAAAACATTCAGTACTTC.